The 25 T cell receptor beta chains reported below all come from one sample, sequenced in a study of shared clonotypes between healthy human individuals. Naive CD8 isolation took CD45RO-negative cells positively selected for CCR7 and excluded terminally differentiated effector memory CD45RA+ cells. Clones were sequenced by immunoSEQ multiplex PCR, and TCRdb holds only the in-frame ones, with some missing. The table lists millions of clones, approximately 94% of them singletons, with more than 1.5% in the top ten. Material for sequencing was naive CD8+ T cells from PBMCs. The source is a man between 18 and 29 years old in good health. Some clones in this sample may be carry-over from other donors' samples.

The chain carries TRBV7-9 and TRBJ2-3; a weak D match, TRBD2 (5 bases). The CDR3 runs 16 residues. V lost 5 bases to trimming and J lost 4 bases, with 19 bases between them. Per the germline V gene, CDR1 is SEHNR and CDR2 is FQNEAQ (reference sequence). The CDR3 coding sequence is TGTGCCAGCAGCCCCTCGGACGGGAAGAAGGCAGATACGCAGTATTTT. Its protein product is CASSPSDGKKADTQYF.

This chain uses TRBV6-1 with TRBJ2-3; either TRBD1 or TRBD2 may fit D (5 bases each). This CDR3 is 17 amino acids long. The V gene's germline CDR1 is MNHNS and CDR2 SASEGT. V lost 0 bases and J lost 3, with 16 bases in between. The chain's CDR3 is CASSEASGTGWTDTQYF. In nucleotides, the CDR3 is TGTGCCAGCAGTGAAGCGTCGGGGACCGGTTGGACAGATACGCAGTATTTT.

The chain couples TRBV6-6 to TRBJ1-3; no clear D gene. From germline, CDR1 is MNHNY and CDR2 SVGAGI (reference sequence). V shed 6 bases and J shed 4 bases, with 10 bases lying between them. The CDR3 is 13 residues long. CDR3 protein: CASSPWSGNTIYF. As DNA, the CDR3 is TGTGCCAGCAGCCCCTGGTCAGGAAACACCATATATTTT.

This clone was observed a single time. This chain uses TRBV11-2 with TRBJ2-7; TRBD1 agrees at 10 bases. V trimming: 4 bases; J trimming: 7 bases; junction bases outside the gene matches: 4. The CDR3 has 13 amino acids. Germline V gene lookup returns CDR1 SGHAT and CDR2 FQNNGV. The CDR3 nucleotides read TGTGCCAGCAGCTGGACAGGGGGGAGGGAGCAGTACTTC. It translates to CASSWTGGREQYF.

The rearrangement uses TRBV9 and TRBJ1-3; D is uncertain. Germline values: CDR1 SGDLS, CDR2 YYNGEE. This CDR3 is built from 15 residues. V dropped 0 bases and J dropped 2 bases, with 9 bases sitting between them. CDR3 nucleotides: TGTGCCAGCAGCGTAGCAGGAAAGGCTGGAAACACCATATATTTT. Its translation is CASSVAGKAGNTIYF. Based on the CDR3 plus reference TRBV9 and TRBJ1-3, the full variable domain is DSGVTQTPKHLITATGQRVTLRCSPRSGDLSVYWYQQSLDQGLQFLIQYYNGEERAKGNILERFSAQQFPDLHSELNLSSLELGDSALYFCASSVAGKAGNTIYFGEGSWLTVV.

Regarding this clone: The same CDR3 is also encoded by other DNA sequences in this sample. The rearrangement joins TRBV7-9 to TRBJ1-1; 8 positions agree with TRBD1. Germline V gives CDR1 SEHNR, CDR2 FQNEAQ (reference sequence). The CDR3 extends over 11 amino acids. The ends lost 6 bases at V and 8 bases at J; junction bases unmatched: 2. CDR3: CASSRQGEAFF. Written as DNA, the CDR3 is TGTGCCAGCAGTCGACAGGGGGAAGCTTTCTTT. Full variable domain (missing parts from reference TRBV7-9 and TRBJ1-1): DTGVSQNPRHKITKRGQNVTFRCDPISEHNRLYWYRQTLGQGPEFLTYFQNEAQLEKSRLLSDRFSAERPKGSFSTLEIQRTEQGDSAMYLCASSRQGEAFFGQGTRLTVV.

This clone was seen once. The chain has TRBV7-6 and TRBJ1-2; tentative D call: TRBD1 (6 bases). Germline V gene sequence: CDR1 SGHVS, CDR2 FNYEAQ. The CDR3 loop spans 17 amino acids. Deletions cut 0 bases from V and 6 bases from J, with 20 bases between. The CDR3 protein is CASSLAVGGPQGNGYTF. In nucleotides, the CDR3 is TGTGCCAGCAGCTTAGCGGTCGGGGGGCCGCAAGGGAATGGCTACACCTTC.

The genes are TRBV7-7 and TRBJ2-1; no clear D. CDR1 SSHAT and CDR2 FNYEAQ come from the germline V gene (reference sequence). This CDR3 is built from 12 residues. V was trimmed by 5 bases and J by 3 bases, leaving 5 bases between them. The CDR3 DNA reads TGTGCCAGCAGCGCTGACTACAATGAGCAGTTCTTC. This gives the protein CASSADYNEQFF.

The V gene is TRBV11-2, the J gene TRBJ2-4, with D hard to call. The V gene lost 1 base and the J gene lost 6 bases, with 16 bases spanning the gap. This CDR3 spans 16 amino acids. The germline gives CDR1 SGHAT, CDR2 FQNNGV. The DNA of the CDR3 is TGTGCCAGCAGCTTAGTCCGGGCAGTGTCTCCAAACATTCAGTACTTC. Its translation: CASSLVRAVSPNIQYF.

The J gene is TRBJ2-4, the V gene TRBV21-1; the tabulated D call, TRBD2, remains unverified against the DNA. TRBV21-1 is tagged as a pseudogene. The CDR3 is 22 amino acids. The CDR3 loop is CASSKGPLTSGRGGLTKNIQYF. DNA for the CDR3: TGTGCCAGCAGCAAAGGTCCCTTGACTAGCGGGAGGGGGGGTTTAACCAAAAACATTCAGTACTTC.

The CDR3 reads CASSSYTGVSAHTEAFF. The DNA of the CDR3 is TGTGCCAGCAGTTCCTACACAGGGGTGTCGGCCCACACTGAAGCTTTCTTT. This rearrangement joins TRBV27 to TRBJ1-1; TRBD1 matches at 7 bases. Trimming removed 4 bases from V and 3 bases from J; junction bases left unmatched: 14. Germline CDR1 MNHEY, CDR2 SMNVEV (reference sequence). This CDR3 spans 17 amino acids.

V usage is TRBV7-3 and J usage is TRBJ2-7; 11 bases map to TRBD2. CDR1 is SGHTA and CDR2 is FQGTGA in the germline V gene. CDR3 length: 14 residues. J gave up 5 bases and V 3 bases, and 3 bases lay outside the gene matches. CDR3 DNA sequence: TGTGCCAGCAGCTTGACTAGCGGGATCAACGAGCAGTACTTC. Its protein product is CASSLTSGINEQYF.

The J gene is TRBJ1-5, the V gene TRBV19; D possibly corresponds to TRBD1 (5 bases). Trimming stripped 6 bases from V and 7 bases from J, with 19 bases between. This CDR3 spans 15 amino acids. The germline CDR1 and CDR2 sequences are LNHDA and SQIVND (reference sequence). CDR3 coding DNA: TGTGCCAGTAGGGACCTCAGGGAAGAGGGACAGCCCCAGCATTTT. It yields the protein CASRDLREEGQPQHF.

The rearrangement links TRBV9 to TRBJ2-7; 10 bases are a match to TRBD2. This CDR3 spans 14 amino acids. V shed 4 bases, J shed 3 bases, and the junction held 4 bases outside the gene matches. Germline V gene data show CDR1 as SGDLS and CDR2 as YYNGEE. The CDR3 coding sequence is TGTGCCAGCAGCCAAGCTAGCGGGAGCTACGAGCAGTACTTC. This sequence encodes CASSQASGSYEQYF.

As regards this clone: The sample contains more than one DNA sequence encoding this CDR3. This rearrangement joins TRBV6-5 to TRBJ2-7, with 7 bases that match TRBD1. V shed 2 bases, J shed 2 bases, and the junction held 3 bases outside the gene matches. Germline V gives CDR1 MNHEY, CDR2 SVGAGI. The CDR3 consists of 14 residues. In DNA, the CDR3 is TGTGCCAGCAGTTACGACAGGGAAACCTACGAGCAGTACTTC. Encoded protein: CASSYDRETYEQYF.

J is TRBJ1-5 and V is TRBV4-1, with D perhaps TRBD1 (5 bases). This CDR3 has 16 residues. From germline, CDR1 is MGHRA and CDR2 YSYEKL. The V end was cut by 1 base, the J end by 6 bases, with 16 bases between. CDR3 residues: CASSQGWRGMSQPQHF. Here the CDR3 DNA reads TGCGCCAGCAGCCAAGGTTGGCGGGGGATGAGTCAGCCCCAGCATTTT.

The CDR3 protein is CASSPVAGDTGELFF. The CDR3 nucleotides read TGTGCCAGCAGCCCAGTGGCGGGGGACACCGGGGAGCTGTTTTTT. The V gene is TRBV7-8, the J gene TRBJ2-2, with 7 bases fitting TRBD2. V shed 5 bases and J 3 bases; nucleotides not matched to a gene: 6. The germline gives CDR1 SGHVS, CDR2 FQNEAQ. The CDR3 has 15 residues.

V usage is TRBV27 and J usage is TRBJ2-5, with 10 bases lining up with TRBD1. There are 14 residues in the CDR3. CDR1 and CDR2 (germline): MNHEY, SMNVEV (reference sequence). With 6 bases clipped from V and 7 bases from J, the junction kept 8 bases outside the gene matches. CDR3 nucleotide sequence: TGTGCCAGCAGCCCAGACAGGGGGCGAGGGACCCAGTACTTC. It codes for CASSPDRGRGTQYF.

The chain employs TRBV9 and TRBJ2-7; D assignment may be TRBD1 or TRBD2 (5 bases each). V lost 2 bases to trimming and J lost 0 bases, with 15 bases between them. This CDR3 spans 16 amino acids. The germline gives CDR1 SGDLS, CDR2 YYNGEE. CDR3 bases: TGTGCCAGCAGCGTTTCCGGGGCAGGGAGCTCCTACGAGCAGTACTTC. Protein: CASSVSGAGSSYEQYF.

The rearrangement joins TRBV28 to TRBJ2-7; the D is unclear. Trimming took off 6 bases at V and 0 bases at J, with 15 bases between the two ends. The germline V gene has CDR1 MDHEN and CDR2 SYDVKM. This CDR3 has 15 amino acids. In nucleotides, the CDR3 is TGTGCCAGCAGCTTGGACCGCGCCCTCTCCTACGAGCAGTACTTC. Translated, it gives CASSLDRALSYEQYF.

As DNA, the CDR3 is TGTGCCAGCAGTGCCGGACAGGGGGCACCAAGTGAGCAGTTCTTC. The encoded protein is CASSAGQGAPSEQFF. This chain links TRBV2 with TRBJ2-1; 11 bases map to TRBD1. J gave up 9 bases and V 4 bases, and 8 bases lay outside the gene matches. The CDR3 has 15 amino acids. CDR1 and CDR2 (germline): SNHLY, FYNNEI. The whole variable domain, filled in from reference TRBV2 and TRBJ2-1, reads EPEVTQTPSHQVTQMGQEVILRCVPISNHLYFYWYRQILGQKVEFLVSFYNNEISEKSEIFDDQFSVERPDGSNFTLKIRSTKLEDSAMYFCASSAGQGAPSEQFFGPGTRLTVL.

The rearrangement joins TRBV4-3 to TRBJ2-7, with D possibly being TRBD1 (6 bases). This CDR3 spans 16 amino acids. With 1 base removed from V and 0 bases from J, the gap between germline ends came to 13 bases. Germline loops: CDR1 LGHNA, CDR2 YSLEER. The CDR3 nucleotides read TGCGCCAGCAGCCAAGTTTACAGGGTCCCCTCCTACGAGCAGTACTTC. This codes for CASSQVYRVPSYEQYF.

This clone was seen once. The chain uses TRBV9 and TRBJ2-2, with 16 positions matching TRBD2. The V gene's germline CDR1 is SGDLS and CDR2 YYNGEE. CDR3 length: 19 amino acids. V lost 4 bases to trimming and J lost 2 bases; unmatched junction nucleotides: 8. In DNA form, the CDR3 reads TGTGCCAGCAGCAGATCCGGGACTAGCGGGAGGGTTAACACCGGGGAGCTGTTTTTT. Translating gives CASSRSGTSGRVNTGELFF. Filled out from reference TRBV9 and TRBJ2-2, the complete variable domain reads DSGVTQTPKHLITATGQRVTLRCSPRSGDLSVYWYQQSLDQGLQFLIQYYNGEERAKGNILERFSAQQFPDLHSELNLSSLELGDSALYFCASSRSGTSGRVNTGELFFGEGSRLTVL.

CDR3 protein: CASSPDRFYEQYF. As DNA, the CDR3 is TGTGCCAGCAGCCCGGACAGGTTCTACGAGCAGTACTTC. The J gene is TRBJ2-7, the V gene TRBV7-2, with 7 bases identical to TRBD1. The CDR3 extends over 13 amino acids. Trimming took 5 bases from V and 3 from J; bases not matched to a gene: 4. Germline CDR1 SGHTA, CDR2 FQGNSA.

V and J are TRBV10-3 and TRBJ2-7; tentatively, D is TRBD1 (7 bases). This CDR3 region has 15 residues. CDR1 is ENHRY, CDR2 SYGVKD, per germline. V was clipped by 2 bases and J by 0 bases, with 11 bases between them. The DNA of the CDR3 is TGTGCCATCAGTGAGATTCAGGGGGGCTCCTACGAGCAGTACTTC. It specifies CAISEIQGGSYEQYF.